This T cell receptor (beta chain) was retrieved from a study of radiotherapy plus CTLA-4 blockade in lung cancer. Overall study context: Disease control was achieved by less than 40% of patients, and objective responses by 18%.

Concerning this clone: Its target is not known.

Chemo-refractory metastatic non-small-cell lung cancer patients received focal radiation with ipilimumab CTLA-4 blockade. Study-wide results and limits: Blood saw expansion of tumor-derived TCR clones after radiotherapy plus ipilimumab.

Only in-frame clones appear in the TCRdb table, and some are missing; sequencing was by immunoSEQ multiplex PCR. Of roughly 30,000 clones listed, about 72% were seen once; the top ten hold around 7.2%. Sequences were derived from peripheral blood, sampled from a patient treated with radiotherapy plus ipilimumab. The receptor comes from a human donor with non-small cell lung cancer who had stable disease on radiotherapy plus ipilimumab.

CDR3 in amino acids: CASSLTSWESYTF. The CDR3 DNA reads TGTGCCAGCAGCTTGACTTCTTGGGAAAGCTACACCTTC. V and J are TRBV7-9 and TRBJ1-2, with D unresolved. This CDR3 comprises 13 residues. Germline assignment: CDR1 SEHNR and CDR2 FQNEAQ (reference sequence). The V end lost 3 bases, the J end lost 9 bases, and 14 bases lay between the germline ends. Complete variable domain (other parts from reference TRBV7-9 and TRBJ1-2): DTGVSQNPRHKITKRGQNVTFRCDPISEHNRLYWYRQTLGQGPEFLTYFQNEAQLEKSRLLSDRFSAERPKGSFSTLEIQRTEQGDSAMYLCASSLTSWESYTFGSGTRLTVV.